This entry describes one T cell receptor beta chain. In the original processing: The authors estimated nucleated cell counts from reference gene primer amplification. TCRdb keeps only in-frame clones here, not all; method: immunoSEQ multiplex PCR. V and J calls plus clone size are reproduced from that table; the DNA served to infer D and trimming. The sample lists 100,000 to 150,000 clones, around 88% occurring once. CDR3 size: 13 residues. Trimming shortened V by 4 bases and J by 0 bases, and 8 bases separated the two germline ends. The germline CDR1 and CDR2 sequences are SGDLS and YYNGEE. This record comes from a study of blood T cell repertoires in COVID-19. Study overall: Donors in the United States, Italy and Spain gave samples during acute or convalescent COVID-19. T cells, B-cell-depleted T cells, or PBMCs provided the cDNA or gDNA that served as material.

The chain is built from TRBV9 and TRBJ2-7; D is possibly TRBD1 (5 bases). The TCR comes from a man at least 80 years old with active or convalescent COVID-19. Sequenced input: peripheral blood. This CDR3 reads CASSPTVSYEQYF. CDR3 nucleotide sequence: TGTGCCAGCAGCCCGACAGTCTCCTACGAGCAGTACTTC.